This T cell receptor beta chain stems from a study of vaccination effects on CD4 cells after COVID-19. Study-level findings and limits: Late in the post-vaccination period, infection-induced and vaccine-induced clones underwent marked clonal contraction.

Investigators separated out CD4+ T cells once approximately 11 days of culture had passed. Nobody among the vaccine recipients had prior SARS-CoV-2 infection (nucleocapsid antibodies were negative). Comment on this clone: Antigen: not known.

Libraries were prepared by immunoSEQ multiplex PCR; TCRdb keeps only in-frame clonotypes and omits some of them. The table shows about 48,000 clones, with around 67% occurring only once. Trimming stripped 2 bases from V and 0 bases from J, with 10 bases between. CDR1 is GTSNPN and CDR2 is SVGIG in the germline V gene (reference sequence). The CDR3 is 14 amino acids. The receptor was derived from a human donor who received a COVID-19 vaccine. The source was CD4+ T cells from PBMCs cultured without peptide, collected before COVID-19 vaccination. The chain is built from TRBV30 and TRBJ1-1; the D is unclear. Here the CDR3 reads CAWSSQVMNTEAFF. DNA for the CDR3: TGTGCCTGGAGTTCCCAGGTCATGAACACTGAAGCTTTCTTT. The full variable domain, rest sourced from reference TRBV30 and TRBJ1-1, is SQTIHQWPATLVQPVGSPLSLECTVEGTSNPNLYWYRQAAGRGLQLLFYSVGIGQISSEVPQNLSASRPQDRQFILSSKKLLLSDSGFYLCAWSSQVMNTEAFFGQGTRLTVV.